This entry describes one T cell receptor beta chain. The record originates from a study of blood T cell repertoires in COVID-19. Looking at the study overall: Nucleic acid was either cDNA or gDNA, and it came from T cells, B-cell-depleted T cells, or PBMCs.

In the original analysis: For nucleated cells, counts were estimated from reference gene primer amplification. Assay used: immunoSEQ multiplex PCR; TCRdb lists only in-frame clones, some missing. V and J calls and clone size are those listed in that table; D and trimming were worked out from the DNA. The table has some 250,000 clones, roughly nine tenths seen once. The CDR3 has 16 amino acids. Germline CDR1 is MRHNA and CDR2 is SNTAGT. The V and J ends lost 10 bases and 5 bases respectively, with 23 bases between them. The clonotype comes from a man between 60 and 75 years old who had recovered from COVID-19. The V call is TRBV6-4, the J call TRBJ2-2; D possibly corresponds to TRBD1 (7 bases). Sequenced material: peripheral blood. The CDR3 DNA follows: TGTGCCAAACAGTGCCGGGGCCAGGGGGGAACCGGGGAGCTGTTTTTT. The encoded protein is CAKQCRGQGGTGELFF.